This T cell receptor (beta chain) was sequenced for a study of blood T cell repertoires in COVID-19. From germline, CDR1 is MRHNA and CDR2 SNTAGT. The V end was cut by 7 bases, the J end by 4 bases, with 26 bases between. The CDR3 has 18 residues. Sequenced by immunoSEQ multiplex PCR; TCRdb stores in-frame clones only, minus some. The table includes about 20,000 clones, about 90% detected once. The genes are TRBV6-4 and TRBJ2-1; a weak D match, TRBD2 (6 bases). The sequencing input was peripheral blood. The clonotype was recovered from a human donor in a cohort sampled during active COVID-19. CDR3 sequence (DNA): TGTGCCAGCAACTTAAATGGTACGGGGGACCACTTGTACAATGAGCAGTTCTTC. This encodes CASNLNGTGDHLYNEQFF.